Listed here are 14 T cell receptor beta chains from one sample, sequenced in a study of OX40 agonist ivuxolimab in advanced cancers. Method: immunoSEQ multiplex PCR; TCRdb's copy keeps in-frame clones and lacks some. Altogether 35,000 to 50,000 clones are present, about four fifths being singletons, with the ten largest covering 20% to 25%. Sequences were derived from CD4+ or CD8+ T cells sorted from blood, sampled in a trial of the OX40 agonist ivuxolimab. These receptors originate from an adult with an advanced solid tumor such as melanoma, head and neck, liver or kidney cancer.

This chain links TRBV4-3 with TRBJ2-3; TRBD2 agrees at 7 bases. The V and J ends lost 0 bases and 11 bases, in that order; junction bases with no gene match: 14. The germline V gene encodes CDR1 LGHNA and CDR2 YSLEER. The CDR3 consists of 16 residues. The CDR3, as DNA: TGCGCCAGCAGCCAAGATTGGGGGGGGTATCAGATAGGGCAGTATTTT. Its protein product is CASSQDWGGYQIGQYF.

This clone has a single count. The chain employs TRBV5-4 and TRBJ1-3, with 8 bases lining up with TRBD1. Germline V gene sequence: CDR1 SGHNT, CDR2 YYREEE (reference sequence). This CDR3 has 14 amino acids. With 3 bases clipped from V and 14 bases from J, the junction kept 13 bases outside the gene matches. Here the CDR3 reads CASSSGNQGAIVYF. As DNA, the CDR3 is TGTGCCAGCAGCTCGGGGAACCAGGGGGCGATTGTATATTTT.

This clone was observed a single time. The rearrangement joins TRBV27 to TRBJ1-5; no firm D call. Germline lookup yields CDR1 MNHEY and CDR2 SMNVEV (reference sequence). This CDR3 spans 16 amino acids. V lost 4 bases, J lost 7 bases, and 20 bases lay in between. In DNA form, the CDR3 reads TGTGCCAGCAGTTCGTCCCTGACGGGCAACGCGCAGCCCCAGCATTTT. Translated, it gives CASSSSLTGNAQPQHF.

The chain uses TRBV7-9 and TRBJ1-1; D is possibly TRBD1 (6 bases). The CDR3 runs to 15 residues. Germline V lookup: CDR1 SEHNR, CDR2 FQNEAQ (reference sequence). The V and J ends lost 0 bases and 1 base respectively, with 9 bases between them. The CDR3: CASSLATGQNTEAFF. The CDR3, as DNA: TGTGCCAGCAGCTTAGCAACGGGACAGAACACTGAAGCTTTCTTT.

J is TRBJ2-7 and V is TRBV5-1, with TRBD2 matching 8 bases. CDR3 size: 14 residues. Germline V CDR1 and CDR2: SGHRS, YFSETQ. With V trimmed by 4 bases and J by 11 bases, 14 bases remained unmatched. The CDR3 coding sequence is TGCGCCAGCAGCCCTGAGGGTAGCGGGGTGACGAAGTACTTC. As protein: CASSPEGSGVTKYF.

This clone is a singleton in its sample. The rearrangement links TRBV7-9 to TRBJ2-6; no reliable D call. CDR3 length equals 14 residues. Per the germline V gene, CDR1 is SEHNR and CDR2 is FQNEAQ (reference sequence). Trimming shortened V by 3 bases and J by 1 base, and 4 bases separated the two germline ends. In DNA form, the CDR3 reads TGTGCCAGCAGCTTGGGGTCTGGGGCCAACGTCCTGACTTTC. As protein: CASSLGSGANVLTF. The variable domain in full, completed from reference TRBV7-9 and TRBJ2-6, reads DTGVSQNPRHKITKRGQNVTFRCDPISEHNRLYWYRQTLGQGPEFLTYFQNEAQLEKSRLLSDRFSAERPKGSFSTLEIQRTEQGDSAMYLCASSLGSGANVLTFGAGSRLTVL.

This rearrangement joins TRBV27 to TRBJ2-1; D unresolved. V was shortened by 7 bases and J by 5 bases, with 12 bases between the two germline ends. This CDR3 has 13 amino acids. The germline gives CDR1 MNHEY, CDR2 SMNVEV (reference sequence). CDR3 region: CASTISGHNEQFF. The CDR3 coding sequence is TGTGCCAGCACTATAAGTGGGCACAATGAGCAGTTCTTC.

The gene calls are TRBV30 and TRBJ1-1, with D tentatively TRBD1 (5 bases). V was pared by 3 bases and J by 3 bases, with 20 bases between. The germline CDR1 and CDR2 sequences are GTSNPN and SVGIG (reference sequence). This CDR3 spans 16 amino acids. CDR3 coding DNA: TGTGCCTGGAGAGAACAGGCCAATTTTATAGACACTGAAGCTTTCTTT. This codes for CAWREQANFIDTEAFF.

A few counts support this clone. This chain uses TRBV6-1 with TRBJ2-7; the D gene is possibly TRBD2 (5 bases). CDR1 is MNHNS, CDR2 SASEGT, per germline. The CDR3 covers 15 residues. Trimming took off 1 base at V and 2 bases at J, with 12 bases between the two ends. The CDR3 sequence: CASSEGGFFPYEQYF. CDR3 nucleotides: TGTGCCAGCAGTGAAGGAGGGTTTTTCCCCTACGAGCAGTACTTC.

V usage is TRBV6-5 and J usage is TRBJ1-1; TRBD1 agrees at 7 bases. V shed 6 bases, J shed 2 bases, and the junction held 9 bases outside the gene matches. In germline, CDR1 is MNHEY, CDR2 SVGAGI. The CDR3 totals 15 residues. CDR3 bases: TGTGCCAGCAGGGCTTCAGGACAGGACAACACTGAAGCTTTCTTT. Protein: CASRASGQDNTEAFF.

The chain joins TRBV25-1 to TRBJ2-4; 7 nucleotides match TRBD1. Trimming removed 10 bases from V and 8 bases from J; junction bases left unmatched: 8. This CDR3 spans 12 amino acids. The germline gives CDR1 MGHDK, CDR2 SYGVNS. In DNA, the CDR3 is TGTGCCACACAGGGGAACGACCACATTCAGTACTTC. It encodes CATQGNDHIQYF.

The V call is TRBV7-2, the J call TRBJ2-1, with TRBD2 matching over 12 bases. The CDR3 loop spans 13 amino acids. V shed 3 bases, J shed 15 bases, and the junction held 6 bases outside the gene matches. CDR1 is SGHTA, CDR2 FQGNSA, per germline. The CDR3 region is CASSFTGTSGWFF. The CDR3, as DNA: TGTGCCAGCAGCTTCACAGGGACTAGCGGGTGGTTCTTC.

CDR3 region: CASSGGQGTTNEKLFF. The CDR3 DNA reads as TGTGCCAGCAGTGGGGGACAGGGAACAACTAATGAAAAACTGTTTTTT. J is TRBJ1-4 and V is TRBV25-1; 9 bases agree with TRBD1. Germline V gives CDR1 MGHDK, CDR2 SYGVNS. With V trimmed by 4 bases and J by 0 bases, 3 bases remained unmatched. The CDR3 sequence is 16 residues long.

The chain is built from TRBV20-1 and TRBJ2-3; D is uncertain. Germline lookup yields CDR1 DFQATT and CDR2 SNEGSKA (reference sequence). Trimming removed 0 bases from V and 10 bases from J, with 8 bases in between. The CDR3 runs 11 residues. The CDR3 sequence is CSAREVVSQYF. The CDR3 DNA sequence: TGCAGTGCTAGAGAAGTGGTCTCGCAGTATTTT.